Below, 18 T cell receptor beta chains from the same sample are listed, as sequenced in a study of shared clonotypes between healthy human individuals. TCRdb's table, derived via immunoSEQ multiplex PCR, lists solely in-frame clones and lacks some. This table has 2 million to 2.5 million clones, 93% appearing once. Source material: naive CD4+ T cells from PBMCs. Subset of the sample: CD45RA+ positively selected. These receptors originate from a man between 18 and 29 years old in good health. Some clones in this sample may be carry-over from other donors' samples.

The gene calls are TRBV18 and TRBJ2-3; TRBD2 is a possible D gene (6 bases). Trimming shortened V by 0 bases and J by 5 bases, and 12 bases separated the two germline ends. In germline, CDR1 is KGHSH, CDR2 LQKENI. This CDR3 is built from 15 residues. As DNA, the CDR3 is TGTGCCAGCTCACCACCCCTAGTCGGGGGAGATACGCAGTATTTT. Amino acid sequence: CASSPPLVGGDTQYF. The variable domain in full, completed from reference TRBV18 and TRBJ2-3, reads NAGVMQNPRHLVRRRGQEARLRCSPMKGHSHVYWYRQLPEEGLKFMVYLQKENIIDESGMPKERFSAEFPKEGPSILRIQQVVRGDSAAYFCASSPPLVGGDTQYFGPGTRLTVL.

The V call is TRBV4-2, the J call TRBJ2-5; unclear D gene. Germline lookup yields CDR1 LGHNA and CDR2 YNFKEQ. V dropped 4 bases and J dropped 4 bases, with 10 bases sitting between them. CDR3 length: 13 amino acids. The CDR3 is CASSPAPRETQYF. The CDR3 DNA follows: TGTGCCAGCAGCCCAGCACCACGAGAGACCCAGTACTTC.

The CDR3 DNA follows: TGTGCCAGCAGCATAACCGATCAGCCCCAGCATTTT. As protein: CASSITDQPQHF. The rearrangement uses TRBV7-9 and TRBJ1-5; D ambiguous. The CDR3 is 12 residues long. Trimming pared 5 bases from V and 5 bases from J, leaving 7 bases between. Germline CDR1 is SEHNR and CDR2 is FQNEAQ (reference sequence). Together with reference TRBV7-9 and TRBJ1-5, the CDR3 gives the full variable domain: DTGVSQNPRHKITKRGQNVTFRCDPISEHNRLYWYRQTLGQGPEFLTYFQNEAQLEKSRLLSDRFSAERPKGSFSTLEIQRTEQGDSAMYLCASSITDQPQHFGDGTRLSIL.

The CDR3 DNA reads as TGTGCCAGCAGCGTAGGGGGGACAGCTACCTACGAGCAGTACTTC. Protein: CASSVGGTATYEQYF. V and J are TRBV9 and TRBJ2-7, with 7 bases lining up with TRBD1. Unmatched junction bases numbered 5, after V lost 0 bases and J lost 2 bases. The CDR3 is 15 residues long. Germline CDR1 and CDR2: SGDLS and YYNGEE.

Points on this clone: This specimen includes other DNA sequences encoding the same CDR3. This chain connects TRBV11-2 to TRBJ2-7; D is unresolved. Germline CDR1 SGHAT, CDR2 FQNNGV. This CDR3 contains 11 residues. The V end lost 5 bases, the J end lost 6 bases, and 8 bases lay between the germline ends. This CDR3 is CASSPSGEQYF. CDR3 DNA sequence: TGTGCCAGCAGCCCTAGTGGCGAGCAGTACTTC.

CDR3 coding DNA: TGTGCCAGCAGGCCTGACAGGGCCCCCTCCTACGAGCAGTACTTC. Translating gives CASRPDRAPSYEQYF. The gene calls are TRBV5-4 and TRBJ2-7; 7 bases align to TRBD1. With V trimmed by 5 bases and J by 0 bases, 8 bases remained unmatched. Germline assignment: CDR1 SGHNT and CDR2 YYREEE (reference sequence). This CDR3 has 15 amino acids.

The V gene is TRBV7-3, the J gene TRBJ1-1; D remains ambiguous. Deletions cut 1 base from V and 0 bases from J, with 9 bases between. The CDR3 sequence is 15 residues long. In germline, CDR1 is SGHTA, CDR2 FQGTGA. The CDR3 loop reads CASSLMGSMNTEAFF. The CDR3 DNA is TGTGCCAGCAGCTTAATGGGCAGCATGAACACTGAAGCTTTCTTT.

The chain has TRBV5-1 and TRBJ2-3, with a possible D match to TRBD1 (5 bases). The CDR3 runs to 15 residues. Per germline, CDR1 SGHRS and CDR2 YFSETQ. Trimming pared 0 bases from V and 3 bases from J, leaving 11 bases between. DNA of the CDR3: TGCGCCAGCAGCTTGGCGTCCAGGGTGACAGATACGCAGTATTTT. It codes for CASSLASRVTDTQYF.

In this sample, this clone turned up once. This sequence joins TRBV5-6 and TRBJ2-7, with 8 bases lining up with TRBD1. This CDR3 contains 15 residues. The ends lost 3 bases at V and 3 bases at J; junction bases unmatched: 8. Germline V gene lookup returns CDR1 SGHDT and CDR2 YYEEEE. The CDR3 DNA follows: TGTGCCAGCAGCTCCCGGGACAGGTCTTTCTACGAGCAGTACTTC. This encodes CASSSRDRSFYEQYF.

The gene calls are TRBV7-3 and TRBJ2-5; D is undetermined. CDR1 and CDR2 (germline): SGHTA, FQGTGA. This CDR3 is 13 amino acids long. Trimming left V 5 bases short and J 5 bases short, with 12 bases between. CDR3 in DNA: TGTGCCAGCAGCCCCACGCTGCTGGAGACCCAGTACTTC. It is translated as CASSPTLLETQYF.

This chain connects TRBV28 to TRBJ2-1, with D tentatively TRBD1 (6 bases). This CDR3 spans 15 amino acids. Germline V gene sequence: CDR1 MDHEN, CDR2 SYDVKM. The germline V and J ends were trimmed by 7 bases and 9 bases, with 22 bases remaining between them. CDR3: CASTPSGITGREQFF. CDR3 in DNA: TGTGCCAGCACCCCCTCCGGGATAACAGGGCGTGAGCAGTTCTTC.

The rearrangement uses TRBV14 and TRBJ2-7, with D possibly being TRBD1 or TRBD2 (5 bases each). The CDR3 runs 15 residues. CDR1 and CDR2 (germline): SGHDN, FVKESK. With 3 bases removed from V and 3 bases from J, the gap between germline ends came to 15 bases. The CDR3 DNA is TGTGCCAGCAGCCAGAGGGGCAAGAAGTTCTACGAGCAGTACTTC. Protein product: CASSQRGKKFYEQYF. The full variable domain, in which reference TRBV14 and TRBJ2-7 provide the parts outside the CDR3, is EAGVTQFPSHSVIEKGQTVTLRCDPISGHDNLYWYRRVMGKEIKFLLHFVKESKQDESGMPNNRFLAERTGGTYSTLKVQPAELEDSGVYFCASSQRGKKFYEQYFGPGTRLTVT.

The V gene is TRBV2, the J gene TRBJ2-1; 12 bases line up with TRBD2. The CDR3 length is 17 residues. J lost 3 bases, V lost 3 bases, and 6 bases had no gene match. Germline CDR1 SNHLY, CDR2 FYNNEI. As DNA, the CDR3 is TGTGCCAGCAGTGACTCTCTAGCGGGAGGGCTCTACAATGAGCAGTTCTTC. Translated, it gives CASSDSLAGGLYNEQFF.

This chain joins TRBV7-6 and TRBJ2-2; possibly TRBD1 or TRBD2 for D (5 bases each). The ends were cut back, 4 bases at V and 5 bases at J, with 20 bases in the middle. CDR1 is SGHVS and CDR2 is FNYEAQ in the germline V gene. The CDR3 has 17 amino acids. The DNA of the CDR3 is TGTGCCAGCAGCTCCGCCCCCCCGGGGCGAGGGACCGGGGAGCTGTTTTTT. Protein sequence: CASSSAPPGRGTGELFF. Full variable domain (outside the CDR3, taken from reference TRBV7-6 and TRBJ2-2): GAGVSQSPRYKVTKRGQDVALRCDPISGHVSLYWYRQALGQGPEFLTYFNYEAQQDKSGLPNDRFSAERPEGSISTLTIQRTEQRDSAMYRCASSSAPPGRGTGELFFGEGSRLTVL.

CDR3 loop: CAISTSVTNSNEQFF. DNA for the CDR3: TGTGCCATCAGTACTAGCGTGACCAATAGCAATGAGCAGTTCTTC. J is TRBJ2-1 and V is TRBV10-3; the match to TRBD2 covers 7 bases. Germline V gene data show CDR1 as ENHRY and CDR2 as SYGVKD. The CDR3 runs 15 residues. The trim removed 5 bases at V and 6 bases at J, leaving 10 bases unmatched.

This clone appeared a single time. This sequence joins TRBV7-9 and TRBJ1-3; D is possibly TRBD1 (6 bases). V lost 5 bases to trimming and J lost 4 bases, with 21 bases between them. The CDR3 consists of 17 residues. Germline V lookup: CDR1 SEHNR, CDR2 FQNEAQ (reference sequence). The CDR3 sequence is CASSQNRARRQGNTIYF. The CDR3 DNA is TGTGCCAGCAGCCAGAACAGGGCGCGTAGACAGGGAAACACCATATATTTT.

This clone was recorded once. The V gene is TRBV28, the J gene TRBJ2-7; no clear D. The V gene's germline CDR1 is MDHEN and CDR2 SYDVKM. The CDR3 sequence is 13 residues long. Trimming removed 5 bases from V and 0 bases from J, with 8 bases in between. The CDR3 DNA reads TGTGCCAGCAGTCTACCGGTCTCCTACGAGCAGTACTTC. It encodes CASSLPVSYEQYF.

Comment on this clone: The same CDR3 can be traced to other DNA sequences in this sample. This chain links TRBV28 with TRBJ1-2, with D unclear. V lost 2 bases and J lost 0, with 4 bases in between. Per the germline V gene, CDR1 is MDHEN and CDR2 is SYDVKM. The CDR3 consists of 13 residues. CDR3 region: CASSLLTNYGYTF. The CDR3 bases are TGTGCCAGCAGTTTACTTACTAACTATGGCTACACCTTC.